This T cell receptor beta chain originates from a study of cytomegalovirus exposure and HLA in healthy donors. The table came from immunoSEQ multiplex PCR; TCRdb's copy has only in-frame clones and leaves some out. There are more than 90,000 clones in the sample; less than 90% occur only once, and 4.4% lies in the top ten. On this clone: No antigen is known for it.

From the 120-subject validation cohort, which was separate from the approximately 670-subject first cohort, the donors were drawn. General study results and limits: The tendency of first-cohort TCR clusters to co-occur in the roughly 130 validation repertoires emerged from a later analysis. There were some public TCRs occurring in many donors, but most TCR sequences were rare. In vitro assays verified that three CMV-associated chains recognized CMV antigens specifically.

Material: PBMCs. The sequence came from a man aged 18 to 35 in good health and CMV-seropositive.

CDR3 DNA: TGTGCCAGCAGTAACAACGGGGTCACAGATACGCAGTATTTT. It is translated as CASSNNGVTDTQYF. The genes are TRBV2 and TRBJ2-3; TRBD2 might be the D (5 bases). The CDR3 has 14 residues. V dropped 5 bases and J dropped 2 bases, with 11 bases sitting between them. Per the germline V gene, CDR1 is SNHLY and CDR2 is FYNNEI.